This note documents a single T cell receptor (beta chain) sequence. What it binds is not known. This sample is drawn from a study of neurological immune-mediated disorders. General study results and limits: When the repertoires were grouped phylogenetically, those of 18 of the 34 multiple sclerosis patients came together in a single cluster of related CDR3 sequences, which points to a possible repertoire-level signature.

Via MiXCR, TCRdb re-called the 5' RACE reads, giving one row per CDR3 protein. The sample shows about 66,000 distinct CDR3 sequences, 3.5% to 5% of them seen only once. The length of the CDR3 is 12 residues. Germline V gene data show CDR1 as ENHRY and CDR2 as SYGVKD. The V gene lost 10 bases and the J gene lost 4 bases, with 10 bases spanning the gap. The sequenced sample consisted of PBMCs. The TCR was taken from a man aged 25-45 years with multiple sclerosis. The chain uses TRBV10-3 and TRBJ1-4, with D hard to call. CDR3 residues: CATRADNEKLFF. The CDR3, as DNA: TGTGCCACCCGGGCAGATAATGAAAAACTGTTTTTT.